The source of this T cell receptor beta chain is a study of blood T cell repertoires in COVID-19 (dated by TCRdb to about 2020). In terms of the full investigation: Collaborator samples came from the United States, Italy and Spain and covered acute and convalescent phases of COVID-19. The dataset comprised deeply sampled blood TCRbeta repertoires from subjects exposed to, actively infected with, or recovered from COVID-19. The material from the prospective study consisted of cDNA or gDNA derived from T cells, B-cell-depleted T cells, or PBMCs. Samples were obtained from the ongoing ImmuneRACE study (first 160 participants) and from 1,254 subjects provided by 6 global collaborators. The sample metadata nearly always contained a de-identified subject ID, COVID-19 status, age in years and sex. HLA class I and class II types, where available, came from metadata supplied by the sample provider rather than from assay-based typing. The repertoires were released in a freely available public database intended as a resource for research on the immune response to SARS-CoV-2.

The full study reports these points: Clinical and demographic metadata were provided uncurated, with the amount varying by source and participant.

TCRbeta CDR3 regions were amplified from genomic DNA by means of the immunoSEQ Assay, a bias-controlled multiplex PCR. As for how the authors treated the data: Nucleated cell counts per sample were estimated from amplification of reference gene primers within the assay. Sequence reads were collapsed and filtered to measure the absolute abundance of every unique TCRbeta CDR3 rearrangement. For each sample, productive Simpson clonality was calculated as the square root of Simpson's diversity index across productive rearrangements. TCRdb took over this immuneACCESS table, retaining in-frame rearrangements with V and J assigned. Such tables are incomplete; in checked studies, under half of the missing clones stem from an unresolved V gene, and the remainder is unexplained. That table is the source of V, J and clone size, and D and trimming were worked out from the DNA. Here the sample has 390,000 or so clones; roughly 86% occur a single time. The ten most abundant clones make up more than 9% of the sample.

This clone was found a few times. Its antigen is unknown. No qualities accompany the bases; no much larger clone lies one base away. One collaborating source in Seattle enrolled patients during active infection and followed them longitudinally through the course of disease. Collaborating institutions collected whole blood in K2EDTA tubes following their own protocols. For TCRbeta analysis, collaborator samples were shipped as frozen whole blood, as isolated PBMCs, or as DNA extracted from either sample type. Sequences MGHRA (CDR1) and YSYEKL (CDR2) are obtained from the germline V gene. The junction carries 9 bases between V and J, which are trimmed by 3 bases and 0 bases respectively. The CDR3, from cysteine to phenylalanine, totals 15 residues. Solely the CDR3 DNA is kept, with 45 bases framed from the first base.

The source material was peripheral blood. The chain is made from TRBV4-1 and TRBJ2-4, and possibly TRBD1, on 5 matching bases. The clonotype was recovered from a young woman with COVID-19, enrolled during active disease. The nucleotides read TGCGCCAGCAGCCACCCAGGGCTAGCCAAAAACATTCAGTACTTC. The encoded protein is CASSHPGLAKNIQYF.